This T cell receptor (beta chain) was retrieved from a study of cytomegalovirus exposure and HLA in healthy donors. Broader study findings: Using the classifier, cytomegalovirus status was reportedly diagnosed with high specificity and sensitivity. Through in vitro validation, three CMV-associated chains were shown to be specific for CMV antigens. Later analysis revealed greater clonal expansion in HLA-associated TCR beta chains than in equally common others.

This clone was seen more than once but under ten times. Its antigen is as yet unknown. Germline CDR1 reads MNHEY; CDR2 reads SVGAGI. The CDR3 has 13 amino acids. V was pared by 0 bases and J by 14 bases, with 16 bases between. The PCR made use of 60 Vbeta and 13 Jbeta primers. How the authors handled the data: Later, an analysis found 65 million to 85 million unique TCR beta chains, and roughly 9.9 million of these were shared. Method: immunoSEQ multiplex PCR; TCRdb's copy keeps in-frame clones and lacks some. The V and J calls and the clone size are those of that table, but D and trimming were determined from the DNA. The sample records about 110,000 clones, about two thirds being singletons.

This TCR was recovered from a female donor in good health and CMV-seronegative. The chain links TRBV6-5 to TRBJ1-2; TRBD1 might be the D (6 bases). Source material: PBMCs. The CDR3 sequence: CASSYSGTYLVTF. CDR3 DNA: TGTGCCAGCAGTTACTCCGGGACATATCTAGTTACCTTC.